Sequencing of this T cell receptor beta chain was carried out in a study of blood T cell repertoires in COVID-19. Clones were read by immunoSEQ multiplex PCR, and TCRdb kept only the in-frame ones, dropping some. The table lists 200,000 to 250,000 clones, nearly 90% of them singletons. V dropped 3 bases and J dropped 7; count of bases not matched to a gene: 4. The germline V gene has CDR1 LGHDT and CDR2 YNNKEL (reference sequence). This CDR3 is built from 14 residues. This receptor was identified in a man aged 30 to 39 who had been exposed to COVID-19. This chain joins TRBV3-1 (or the pseudogene TRBV3-2) and TRBJ2-2; 8 bases match TRBD1. Sequenced sample: PBMCs or T cells enriched from blood (not recorded which). CDR3 nucleotides: TGTGCCAGCAGCCAGGACAGGGTTTTCGGGGAGCTGTTTTTT. Its protein is CASSQDRVFGELFF.